The 8 T cell receptor beta chains below all came from one sample that was sequenced in a study of T cells in Graves' hyperthyroidism and ophthalmopathy. Researchers took RNA transcripts and amplified the TCR beta CDR3 regions from them. The HTBI primer set drove a first-round RT-PCR of the TCR CDR3. TCRdb passed the multiplex PCR reads through MiXCR, listing each CDR3 protein once. The sample yields roughly 500,000 distinct CDR3 sequences, about 16% seen once. Sequenced material: blood. These receptors originate from a woman in her twenties or thirties with Graves' ophthalmopathy.

CDR3 residues: CASSYGKGQSYPLFYEQYF. DNA for the CDR3: TGTGCCAGCAGTTACGGAAAGGGACAGTCATACCCCCTCTTCTACGAGCAGTACTTC. The genes are TRBV6-2 or TRBV6-3 and TRBJ2-7, with 7 bases lining up with TRBD1. The trim removed 2 bases at V and 3 bases at J, leaving 19 bases unmatched. Germline V gives CDR1 MNHEY, CDR2 SVGEGT. There are 19 residues in the CDR3.

The rearrangement joins TRBV29-1 to TRBJ1-2, with D possibly matching TRBD1 (5 bases). The CDR3 has 14 amino acids. V gave up 2 bases and J gave up 7 bases, with 17 bases separating them. Germline V gene sequence: CDR1 SQVTM, CDR2 ANQGSEA. The DNA of the CDR3 is TGCAGCGTTGAAAGAGGGGCAGGGCATGGTGGCTACACCTTC. Amino acid sequence: CSVERGAGHGGYTF.

This clonotype turned up a few times. The DNA for the CDR3 is TGTGCCAGCAGTGAATTGGAGGGGGCTAGGGGCGAGCAGTACTTC. It encodes CASSELEGARGEQYF. The chain links TRBV25-1 to TRBJ2-7; possible D gene TRBD1, 7 bases. CDR3 length: 15 amino acids. The germline V gene encodes CDR1 MGHDK and CDR2 SYGVNS. V was trimmed by 1 base and J by 6 bases, leaving 16 bases between them.

The table lists this clonotype with a few counts. The rearrangement uses TRBV4-3 and TRBJ2-2; a possible D gene is TRBD1 (5 bases). CDR3 length: 14 amino acids. V lost 2 bases and J 1 base, leaving 5 bases between the germline ends. Germline V gene sequence: CDR1 LGHNA, CDR2 YSLEER. This CDR3 is CASSQTGNTGELFF. The CDR3 DNA is TGCGCCAGCAGCCAAACAGGGAACACCGGGGAGCTGTTTTTT.

The chain is built from TRBV20-1 and TRBJ1-1, with D possibly TRBD1 on 6 matching bases. The CDR3 spans 13 residues. Germline V gene lookup returns CDR1 DFQATT and CDR2 SNEGSKA (reference sequence). Trimming left V 6 bases short and J 4 bases short, with 15 bases between. The CDR3 bases are TGCAGTGCCTCGGGGACACCACTCACTGAAGCTTTCTTT. This translates into CSASGTPLTEAFF.

The chain links TRBV6-1 to TRBJ2-1, with 8 bases fitting TRBD2. The V gene's germline CDR1 is MNHNS and CDR2 SASEGT. The length of the CDR3 is 14 residues. V was pared by 7 bases and J by 10 bases, with 12 bases of the junction left unmatched. The CDR3 nucleotides read TGTGCCAGCACCCAAATAAGCGGGAGCGGGGAGCAGTTCTTC. Translating gives CASTQISGSGEQFF.

The chain combines TRBV27 with TRBJ1-4, with no clear D. Germline V lookup: CDR1 MNHEY, CDR2 SMNVEV (reference sequence). The CDR3 is made up of 13 amino acids. The V gene lost 7 bases and the J gene lost 6 bases, with 12 bases spanning the gap. The CDR3 DNA reads TGTGCCAGCAAAGGGAGCAGAGATGAAAAACTGTTTTTT. Its translation is CASKGSRDEKLFF.

The gene calls are TRBV19 and TRBJ2-7; D call uncertain. Germline V gene data show CDR1 as LNHDA and CDR2 as SQIVND (reference sequence). V lost 11 bases and J 3 bases, leaving 14 bases between the germline ends. There are 12 residues in the CDR3. CDR3 sequence reads: CAGRSALYEQYF. The CDR3 DNA reads as TGTGCCGGTCGATCGGCCCTCTACGAGCAGTACTTC. Full variable domain (outside the CDR3, taken from reference TRBV19 and TRBJ2-7): DGGITQSPKYLFRKEGQNVTLSCEQNLNHDAMYWYRQDPGQGLRLIYYSQIVNDFQKGDIAEGYSVSREKKESFPLTVTSAQKNPTAFYLCAGRSALYEQYFGPGTRLTVT.